Below, 27 T cell receptor beta chains from the same sample are listed, as sequenced in a study of tissue T cells after allogeneic stem cell transplantation. Profiling relied on immunoSEQ multiplex PCR, and the TCRdb table lists in-frame clones only, not all of them. The sample consists of roughly 51,000 clones, around 66% of them appearing once. Sequenced: sorted cells pooled from one or two spleens. Receptors were obtained from a pool of C57BL/6 mice in good health.

Remarks on this clone: Here the gene names and germline are mouse. From the germline J gene comes the end of the CDR3, since the read stops 1 residue before it. V is TRBV3 and J is TRBJ2-5, with TRBD2 as a possible D gene (5 bases). V was cut by 1 base and J by 0 bases, with 8 bases left in between. CDR1 is SNHLY, CDR2 FYNGKV, per germline (reference sequence). The CDR3 runs to 15 residues. CDR3 bases read: TGTGCCAGCAGCTTAGTACTGGCTAACCAAGACACCCAGTAC. This gives the protein CASSLVLANQDTQY. The full-length CDR3 reads as CASSLVLANQDTQYF.

Worth noting for this clone: All gene names here are mouse names. The read ends 1 residue early relative to the CDR3; the germline J gene fills the gap. The chain couples TRBV16 to TRBJ2-1; the D gene is possibly TRBD2 (6 bases). This CDR3 is built from 14 residues. V was shortened by 0 bases and J by 3 bases, with 6 bases between the two germline ends. The germline CDR1 and CDR2 sequences are SGHSA and FRNQAP. The CDR3 loop is CASSLEGGYAEQFF. The sequenced CDR3 bases are TGTGCAAGCAGCTTAGAGGGGGGCTATGCTGAGCAGTTC.

As for this clone: Here the gene names and germline are mouse. The sequenced fragment ends 1 residue before the CDR3 boundary, so the rest is inferred from the germline J gene. The rearrangement uses TRBV20 and TRBJ1-6; no reliable D call. TRBJ1-6 counts as an open reading frame of uncertain function. The germline gives CDR1 GFQATS, CDR2 STVNSAI. The CDR3 runs to 12 residues. V was cut by 2 bases and J by 5 bases, with 4 bases left in between. The CDR3 loop reads CGARTNNSPLYF. The sequenced part of the CDR3 DNA is TGTGGTGCTAGGACAAATAATTCGCCCCTCTAC.

A note on this clone: Gene names and germline refer to mouse. The CDR3 end lies 1 residue beyond the end of the read and is filled in from the germline J gene. J is TRBJ2-7 and V is TRBV19; no reliable D call. The CDR3 has 12 amino acids. Germline-derived CDR1 and CDR2 are FNHDT and SITEND (reference sequence). Trimming pared 0 bases from V and 4 bases from J, leaving 5 bases between. Partial CDR3 DNA: TGTGCCAGCAGTATAGCTCAGTATGAACAGTAC. This encodes CASSIAQYEQY. The CDR3, in full, reads CASSIAQYEQYF.

On this clone itself: The gene names here belong to mouse. The CDR3 is cut off 1 residue early in the read; its end comes from the germline J gene. The V call is TRBV3, the J call TRBJ2-5, with TRBD2 matching 9 bases. The CDR3 contains 14 residues. Looked up from germline, CDR1 is SNHLY and CDR2 is FYNGKV (reference sequence). Trimming cost V 3 bases and J 3 bases; bases outside gene matches: 1. CDR3 sequence reads: CASSFDWGQDTQYF. The CDR3 bases that were read are TGTGCCAGCAGCTTTGACTGGGGGCAAGACACCCAGTAC. Based on the CDR3 plus reference TRBV3 and TRBJ2-5, the full variable domain is GPKVLQIPSHQIIDMGQMVTLNCDPVSNHLYFYWYKQILGQQMEFLVNFYNGKVMEKSKLFKDQFSVERPDGSYFTLKIQPTALEDSAVYFCASSFDWGQDTQYFGPGTRLLVL.

In its sample, this clone was seen a few times. Genes here carry mouse names. The read ends 1 residue shy of where the CDR3 ends; the end is completed using the germline J gene. This CDR3 is also generated by other DNA sequences in the sample. The chain carries TRBV5 and TRBJ2-7, with 8 bases identical to TRBD2. CDR1 and CDR2 (germline): LGHNA, YNLKQL (reference sequence). The CDR3 runs 14 residues. V gave up 0 bases and J gave up 3 bases; unmatched junction bases: 1. CDR3 loop: CASSQDWGDYEQYF. CDR3 DNA, as far as it was read: TGTGCCAGCAGCCAAGACTGGGGGGACTATGAACAGTAC.

A remark on this clone: Gene names denote mouse genes. The read terminates 1 residue ahead of where the CDR3 ends, so the germline J gene completes it. The rearrangement joins TRBV5 to TRBJ2-1, with a possible D match to TRBD2 (7 bases). This CDR3 has 14 residues. V dropped 0 bases and J dropped 6 bases, with 9 bases sitting between them. Per the germline V gene, CDR1 is LGHNA and CDR2 is YNLKQL (reference sequence). CDR3 DNA (partial): TGTGCCAGCAGCCAAGAAGGGGGGCCTGCTGAGCAGTTC. As protein: CASSQEGGPAEQF. The whole CDR3 reads CASSQEGGPAEQFF.

Remarks on this clone: Mouse names are used for the genes. The CDR3 extends 1 residue past the end of the read, so its final part is completed from the germline J gene. The chain links TRBV15 to TRBJ2-1; 8 nucleotides match TRBD2. V shed 1 base, J shed 0 bases, and the junction held 2 bases outside the gene matches. Germline loops: CDR1 SGHND, CDR2 FRSKSL. This CDR3 comprises 16 residues. The CDR3 protein is CASSLDGGGNYAEQFF. CDR3 DNA (partial): TGTGCCAGCAGTTTAGATGGGGGGGGTAACTATGCTGAGCAGTTC.

This clone was recorded once. Mouse gene names and germline throughout. Sequencing ends 1 residue short of the CDR3 end; the germline J gene provides the rest. The chain is built from TRBV14 and TRBJ2-3, with 10 bases fitting TRBD2. The junction had 8 bases not matched to a gene; V was cut back by 5 bases and J by 2 bases. Germline CDR1 and CDR2: SGHDT and FRDEAV. The CDR3 length is 16 residues. CDR3 DNA (partial): TGTGCCAGCAGCCCCGACTGGGGGGAGTATGCAGAAACGCTGTAT. This sequence encodes CASSPDWGEYAETLY. The CDR3 reads in full as CASSPDWGEYAETLYF.

With respect to this clone: Mouse gene names apply. The CDR3 end lies 1 residue beyond the end of the read and is filled in from the germline J gene. The chain uses TRBV13-2 and TRBJ1-5, with TRBD1 matching 9 bases. The CDR3 is 15 amino acids. Looked up from germline, CDR1 is NNHNN and CDR2 is SYGAGS (reference sequence). V lost 1 base, J lost 6 bases, and 5 bases stayed unmatched. The part of the CDR3 DNA that was read is TGTGCCAGCGGTGATCCCGGGACAGGGCCCCAGGCTCCGCTT. This codes for CASGDPGTGPQAPL. The whole CDR3 region reads CASGDPGTGPQAPLF.

Details on this clone: The listed genes are named as in mouse. The read finishes 1 residue shy of the CDR3 end, and the germline J gene is used to complete it. The V call is TRBV13-2, the J call TRBJ1-3, with D possibly being TRBD1 (5 bases). Trimming took 6 bases from V and 2 from J, leaving 15 bases between them. The germline V gene encodes CDR1 NNHNN and CDR2 SYGAGS (reference sequence). This CDR3 is 15 amino acids long. CDR3 residues: CASATGGTTGNTLYF. Partial CDR3 DNA: TGTGCCAGCGCCACGGGGGGGACCACTGGAAATACGCTCTAT.

This clone was counted only a few times. All gene names here are mouse names. The sequence runs out 1 residue before the end of the CDR3; the remainder is reconstructed from the germline J gene. The V and J genes are TRBV3 and TRBJ2-7, with D uncertain. V was shortened by 4 bases and J by 0 bases, with 10 bases between the two germline ends. Germline-derived CDR1 and CDR2 are SNHLY and FYNGKV (reference sequence). This CDR3 has 14 amino acids. The CDR3 loop is CASSSVKSSYEQYF. The CDR3 DNA, read in part, is TGTGCCAGCAGCTCTGTGAAAAGCTCCTATGAACAGTAC.

Points on this clone: Gene names denote mouse genes. The read terminates 1 residue ahead of where the CDR3 ends, so the germline J gene completes it. The sample contains more than one DNA sequence encoding this CDR3. The chain uses TRBV16 and TRBJ2-4; no clear D. V lost 3 bases to trimming and J lost 0 bases, with 4 bases between them. This CDR3 spans 13 amino acids. Germline V gene lookup returns CDR1 SGHSA and CDR2 FRNQAP. The covered CDR3 bases are TGTGCAAGCAGCTTTGACAGTCAAAACACCTTGTAC. Translated: CASSFDSQNTLY. The CDR3 in its entirety is CASSFDSQNTLYF.

As concerns this clone: Germline and genes: mouse. The observed sequence ends 1 residue before the CDR3 terminus, with the missing tail filled in from the germline J gene. This chain links TRBV31 with TRBJ2-5, with 9 positions matching TRBD2. V trimming: 0 bases; J trimming: 4 bases; junction bases outside the gene matches: 2. The CDR3 spans 14 residues. CDR1 is GKSSPN and CDR2 is SITVG in the germline V gene. CDR3 bases read: TGTGCCTGGAGTCTAAGGGACTGGGAAGACACCCAGTAC. Translation gives CAWSLRDWEDTQY. The full CDR3 protein reads CAWSLRDWEDTQYF.

As regards this clone: Genes and germline are mouse. Read sequence stops 1 residue before the CDR3 end, and the germline J gene provides the missing end. The genes are TRBV3 and TRBJ1-5; D remains unclear. CDR3 length: 13 residues. From germline, CDR1 is SNHLY and CDR2 FYNGKV (reference sequence). V lost 1 base and J lost 6, with 7 bases in between. The DNA read from the CDR3 is TGTGCCAGCAGCTTAGAGGGAGGCCAGGCTCCGCTT. This translates into CASSLEGGQAPL. The whole CDR3 protein is CASSLEGGQAPLF.

Note on this clone: The listed genes are named as in mouse. Sequencing ends 1 residue short of the CDR3 end; the germline J gene provides the rest. The chain has TRBV15 and TRBJ1-4; 9 nucleotides align to TRBD1. The germline gives CDR1 SGHND, CDR2 FRSKSL. The trim removed 6 bases at V and 4 bases at J, leaving 3 bases unmatched. The CDR3 spans 14 residues. The DNA read from the CDR3 is TGTGCCAGCAGCCGACAGGGGGACAACGAAAGATTATTT. This translates into CASSRQGDNERLF. The complete CDR3 sequence is CASSRQGDNERLFF. Looking up the rest from reference TRBV15 and TRBJ1-4 gives the full variable domain: DAGVTQTPRHEVAEKGQTIILKCEPVSGHNDLFWYRQTKIQGLELLSYFRSKSLMEDGGAFKDRFKAEMLNSSFSTLKIQPTEPKDSAVYLCASSRQGDNERLFFGHGTKLSVL.

A word on this clone: Mouse names are used for the genes. The CDR3 end is not reached by the read, which stops 1 residue before it; the germline J gene fills it in. The chain is built from TRBV26 and TRBJ2-5; the match to TRBD2 covers 8 bases. Trimming removed 2 bases from V and 3 bases from J; junction bases left unmatched: 1. Germline V lookup: CDR1 KGHPV, CDR2 FQNQEV (reference sequence). The CDR3 has 14 residues. CDR3 residues: CASSLRDWQDTQYF. CDR3 DNA, as far as it was read: TGTGCCAGCAGTCTGAGGGACTGGCAAGACACCCAGTAC.

With regard to this clone: Gene names denote mouse genes. Sequencing ends 1 residue short of the CDR3 end; the germline J gene provides the rest. This chain uses TRBV13-2 with TRBJ2-7; 10 bases map to TRBD2. The trim removed 0 bases at V and 5 bases at J, leaving 5 bases unmatched. This CDR3 spans 15 amino acids. Germline V gene sequence: CDR1 NNHNN, CDR2 SYGAGS (reference sequence). CDR3 in amino acids: CASGDAGTGEHEQYF. CDR3 DNA (partial): TGTGCCAGCGGTGATGCTGGGACTGGGGAGCATGAACAGTAC.

This clone was observed a single time. The gene symbols are mouse symbols. The read terminates 1 residue ahead of where the CDR3 ends, so the germline J gene completes it. The chain carries TRBV13-1 and TRBJ1-1; possible D gene TRBD1, 6 bases. The V gene lost 3 bases and the J gene lost 8 bases, with 8 bases spanning the gap. Germline CDR1 reads NSHNY; CDR2 reads SYGAGN. The CDR3 covers 11 residues. Incomplete CDR3 DNA: TGTGCCAGCAGTGCCGACAGGGAAGTCTTC. Translation gives CASSADREVF. The whole CDR3 sequence reads CASSADREVFF.

Turning to this clone: The listed genes are named as in mouse. Partial CDR3 DNA: TGTGCCAGCGGTGATCCGGACTGGGGGAGTCAAAACACCTTGTAC. Protein: CASGDPDWGSQNTLY. From start to end, the CDR3 is CASGDPDWGSQNTLYF. The genes are TRBV13-2 and TRBJ2-4, with 10 bases aligning to TRBD2. The read stops 1 residue short of the end of the CDR3; the missing end is completed from the germline J gene. Germline CDR1 reads NNHNN; CDR2 reads SYGAGS (reference sequence). CDR3 size: 16 residues. V lost 1 base, J lost 0 bases, and 2 bases stayed unmatched.

In regard to this clone: The listed genes are named as in mouse. The CDR3 extends 1 residue past the end of the read, so its final part is completed from the germline J gene. The chain links TRBV13-1 to TRBJ2-1, with TRBD2 matching 11 bases. This CDR3 spans 16 amino acids. CDR1 and CDR2 (germline): NSHNY, SYGAGN. Trimming at V came to 1 base and at J to 2 bases, leaving 2 bases not matched to a gene. CDR3 loop: CASSDTGGADYAEQFF. The part of the CDR3 DNA that was read is TGTGCCAGCAGTGATACTGGGGGGGCGGACTATGCTGAGCAGTTC.

This clone was observed once. Gene names are the mouse ones. The observed sequence ends 1 residue before the CDR3 terminus, with the missing tail filled in from the germline J gene. Other nucleotide sequences from this sample produce the same CDR3. This chain connects TRBV12-1 to TRBJ2-5; no firm D call. The CDR3 is made up of 14 amino acids. V lost 4 bases, J lost 0 bases, and 10 bases lay in between. In germline, CDR1 is SGHSN, CDR2 HYEKVE. The part of the CDR3 DNA that was read is TGTGCCAGCTCGCCGACAATTAACCAAGACACCCAGTAC. Translating it yields CASSPTINQDTQY. The full CDR3 protein is CASSPTINQDTQYF.

To note about this clone: Gene names are the mouse ones. Read coverage stops 1 residue before the CDR3 terminus; the germline J gene supplies the remainder. J is TRBJ1-1 and V is TRBV12-1; TRBD1 might be the D (5 bases). Germline CDR1 reads SGHSN; CDR2 reads HYEKVE. The V and J ends lost 4 bases and 3 bases respectively, with 8 bases between them. CDR3 length: 12 residues. The sequenced part of the CDR3 DNA is TGTGCCAGCTCGCCAGGGTACACAGAAGTCTTC. It encodes CASSPGYTEVF. The whole CDR3 sequence is CASSPGYTEVFF.

Concerning this clone itself: Mouse germline and gene names are used. The read terminates 1 residue before the CDR3 end, so the remaining end is supplied by the germline J gene. The chain uses TRBV1 and TRBJ1-3; unclear D gene. This CDR3 comprises 12 residues. The V gene's germline CDR1 is NSQYPW and CDR2 LRSPGD (reference sequence). Between the trimmed V and J ends, which lost 8 bases and 0 bases, there was a span of 5 bases. This CDR3 is CTCADSGNTLYF. The DNA read from the CDR3 is TGCACCTGCGCAGATTCTGGAAATACGCTCTAT.

A remark on this clone: Any gene name here is a mouse gene name. The read is 1 residue too short to cover the CDR3 end, so that end is filled in from the germline J gene. The chain couples TRBV13-1 to TRBJ2-4, with a possible D match to TRBD1 (6 bases). The CDR3 covers 14 residues. Germline V gene lookup returns CDR1 NSHNY and CDR2 SYGAGN. Between the trimmed V and J ends, which lost 2 bases and 4 bases, there was a span of 11 bases. CDR3 bases read: TGTGCCAGCAGTGAAGGGGGAGGAGAAAACACCTTGTAC. This sequence encodes CASSEGGGENTLY. The whole CDR3 region reads CASSEGGGENTLYF.

About this clone: Mouse germline and gene names are used. The observed sequence ends 1 residue before the CDR3 terminus, with the missing tail filled in from the germline J gene. The chain recombines TRBV3 with TRBJ2-2; 10 positions agree with TRBD2. This CDR3 region has 16 residues. V lost 5 bases, J lost 2 bases, and 5 bases stayed unmatched. Germline values: CDR1 SNHLY, CDR2 FYNGKV (reference sequence). CDR3 sequence: CASSHTGGGNTGQLYF. The sequenced CDR3 bases are TGTGCCAGCAGCCACACTGGGGGGGGGAACACCGGGCAGCTCTAC.

As regards this clone: The gene symbols are mouse symbols. The observed sequence ends 1 residue before the CDR3 terminus, with the missing tail filled in from the germline J gene. The genes are TRBV1 and TRBJ2-4; D is unclear. Germline V gives CDR1 NSQYPW, CDR2 LRSPGD (reference sequence). V dropped 1 base and J dropped 1 base, with 0 bases sitting between them. The CDR3 totals 12 residues. The sequenced CDR3 bases are TGCACCTGCAGTGCAGGTCAAAACACCTTGTAC. Its protein is CTCSAGQNTLY. The whole CDR3 is CTCSAGQNTLYF.